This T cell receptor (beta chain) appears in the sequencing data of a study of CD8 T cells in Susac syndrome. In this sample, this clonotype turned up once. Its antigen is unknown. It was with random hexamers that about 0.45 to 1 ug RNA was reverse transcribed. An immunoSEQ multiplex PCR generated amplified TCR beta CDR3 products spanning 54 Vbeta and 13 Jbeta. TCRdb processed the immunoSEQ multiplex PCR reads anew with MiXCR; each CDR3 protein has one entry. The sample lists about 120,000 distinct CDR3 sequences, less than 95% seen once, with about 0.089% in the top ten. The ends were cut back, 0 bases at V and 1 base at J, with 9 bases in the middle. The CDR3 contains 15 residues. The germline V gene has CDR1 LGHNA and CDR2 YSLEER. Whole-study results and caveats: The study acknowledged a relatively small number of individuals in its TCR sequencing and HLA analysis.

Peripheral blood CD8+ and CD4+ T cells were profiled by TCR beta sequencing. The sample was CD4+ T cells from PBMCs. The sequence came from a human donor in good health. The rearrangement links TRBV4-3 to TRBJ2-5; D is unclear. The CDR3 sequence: CASSQDYTTQETQYF. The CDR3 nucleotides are TGCGCCAGCAGCCAAGATTATACTACCCAAGAGACCCAGTACTTC.